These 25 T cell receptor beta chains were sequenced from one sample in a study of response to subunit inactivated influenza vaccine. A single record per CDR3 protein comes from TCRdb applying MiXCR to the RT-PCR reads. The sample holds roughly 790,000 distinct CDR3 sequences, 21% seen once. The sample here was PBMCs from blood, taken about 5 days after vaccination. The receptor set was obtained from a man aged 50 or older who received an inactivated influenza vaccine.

CDR3 nucleotides: TGCGCCAGCAGCCAGGACAGGGTCCGAGAAGAGACCCAGTACTTC. Translation: CASSQDRVREETQYF. The rearrangement links TRBV4-3 to TRBJ2-5; TRBD1 matches 8 bases. CDR1 LGHNA and CDR2 YSLEER come from the germline V gene. Germline trimming cut 3 bases from V and 3 bases from J; bases unmatched to any gene: 6. This CDR3 spans 15 amino acids.

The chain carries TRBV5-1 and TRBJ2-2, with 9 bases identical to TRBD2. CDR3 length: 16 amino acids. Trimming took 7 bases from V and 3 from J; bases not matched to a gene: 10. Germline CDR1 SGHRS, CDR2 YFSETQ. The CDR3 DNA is TGCGCCAGCTCCACGGGGGGACTAGCACACACCGGGGAGCTGTTTTTT. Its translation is CASSTGGLAHTGELFF.

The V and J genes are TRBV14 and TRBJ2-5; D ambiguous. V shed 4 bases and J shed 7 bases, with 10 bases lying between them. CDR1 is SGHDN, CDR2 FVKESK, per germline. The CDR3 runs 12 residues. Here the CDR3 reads CASSPLDGTQYF. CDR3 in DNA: TGTGCCAGCAGCCCTCTCGACGGGACCCAGTACTTC.

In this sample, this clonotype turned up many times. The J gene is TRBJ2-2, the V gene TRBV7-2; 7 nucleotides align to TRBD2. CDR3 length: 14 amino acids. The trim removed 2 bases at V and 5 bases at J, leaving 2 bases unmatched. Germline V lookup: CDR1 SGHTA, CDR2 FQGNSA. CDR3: CASSLREGTGELFF. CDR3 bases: TGTGCCAGCAGCTTAAGGGAGGGGACCGGGGAGCTGTTTTTT.

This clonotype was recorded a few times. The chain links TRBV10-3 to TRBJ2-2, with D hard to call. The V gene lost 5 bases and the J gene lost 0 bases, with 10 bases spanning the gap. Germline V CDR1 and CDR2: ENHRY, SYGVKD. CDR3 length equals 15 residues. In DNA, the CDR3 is TGTGCCATCAGTAGAAGCGAGTCGAACACCGGGGAGCTGTTTTTT. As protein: CAISRSESNTGELFF.

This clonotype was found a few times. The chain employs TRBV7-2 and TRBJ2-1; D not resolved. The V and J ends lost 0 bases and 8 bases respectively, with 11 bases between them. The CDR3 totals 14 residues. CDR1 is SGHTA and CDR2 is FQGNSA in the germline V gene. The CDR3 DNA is TGTGCCAGCAGCTTAGCGCGTGCGGCATATGAGCAGTTCTTC. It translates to CASSLARAAYEQFF.

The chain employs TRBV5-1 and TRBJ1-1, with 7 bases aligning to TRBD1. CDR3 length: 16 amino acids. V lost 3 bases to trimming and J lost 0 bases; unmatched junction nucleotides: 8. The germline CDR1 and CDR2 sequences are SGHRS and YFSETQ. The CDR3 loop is CASSYYLDRVNTEAFF. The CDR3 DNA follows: TGCGCCAGCAGCTACTACCTCGACAGGGTGAACACTGAAGCTTTCTTT.

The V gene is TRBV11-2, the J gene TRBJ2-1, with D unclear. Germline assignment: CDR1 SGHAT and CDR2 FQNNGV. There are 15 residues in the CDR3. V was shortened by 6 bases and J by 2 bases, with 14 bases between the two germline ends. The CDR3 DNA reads TGTGCCAGCAGAGAAATTGGCGGAACCTACAATGAGCAGTTCTTC. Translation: CASREIGGTYNEQFF.

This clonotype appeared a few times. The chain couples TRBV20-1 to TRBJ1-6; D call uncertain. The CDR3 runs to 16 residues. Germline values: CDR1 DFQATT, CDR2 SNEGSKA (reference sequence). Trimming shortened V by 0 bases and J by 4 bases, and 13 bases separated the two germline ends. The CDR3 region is CSAREVVRRYNSPLHF. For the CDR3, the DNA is TGCAGTGCTAGAGAGGTGGTCCGCCGATATAATTCACCCCTCCACTTT.

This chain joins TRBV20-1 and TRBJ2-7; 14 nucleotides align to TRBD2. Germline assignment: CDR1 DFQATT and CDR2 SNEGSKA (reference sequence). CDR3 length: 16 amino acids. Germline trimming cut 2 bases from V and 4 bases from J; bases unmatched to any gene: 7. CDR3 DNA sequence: TGCAGTGCTAGAAAGTCGGGACTAGCGGGAGTGTACGAGCAGTACTTC. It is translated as CSARKSGLAGVYEQYF.

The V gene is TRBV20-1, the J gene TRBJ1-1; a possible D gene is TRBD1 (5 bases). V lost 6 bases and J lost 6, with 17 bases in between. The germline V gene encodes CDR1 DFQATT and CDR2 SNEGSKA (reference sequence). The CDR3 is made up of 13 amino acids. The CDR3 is CSARAGNRAEAFF. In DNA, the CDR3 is TGCAGTGCCCGGGCAGGGAATCGGGCTGAAGCTTTCTTT.

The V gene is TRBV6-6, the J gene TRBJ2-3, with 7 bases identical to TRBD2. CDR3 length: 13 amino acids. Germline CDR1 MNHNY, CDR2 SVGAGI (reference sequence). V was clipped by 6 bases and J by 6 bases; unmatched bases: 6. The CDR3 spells CASSSRGVDTQYF. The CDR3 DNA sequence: TGTGCCAGCAGCAGCCGGGGGGTCGATACGCAGTATTTT.

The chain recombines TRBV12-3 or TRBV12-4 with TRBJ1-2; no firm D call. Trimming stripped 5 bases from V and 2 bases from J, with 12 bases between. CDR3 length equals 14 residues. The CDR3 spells CASSPPTNNYGYTF. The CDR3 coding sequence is TGTGCCAGCAGTCCACCGACAAACAACTATGGCTACACCTTC.

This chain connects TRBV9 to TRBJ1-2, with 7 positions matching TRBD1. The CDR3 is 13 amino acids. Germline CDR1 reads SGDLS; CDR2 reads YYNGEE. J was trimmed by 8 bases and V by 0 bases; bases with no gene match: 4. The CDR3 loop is CASSVAGRGGYTF. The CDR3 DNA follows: TGTGCCAGCAGCGTAGCGGGCAGGGGGGGCTACACCTTC. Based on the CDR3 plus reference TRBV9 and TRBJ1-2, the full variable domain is DSGVTQTPKHLITATGQRVTLRCSPRSGDLSVYWYQQSLDQGLQFLIQYYNGEERAKGNILERFSAQQFPDLHSELNLSSLELGDSALYFCASSVAGRGGYTFGSGTRLTVV.

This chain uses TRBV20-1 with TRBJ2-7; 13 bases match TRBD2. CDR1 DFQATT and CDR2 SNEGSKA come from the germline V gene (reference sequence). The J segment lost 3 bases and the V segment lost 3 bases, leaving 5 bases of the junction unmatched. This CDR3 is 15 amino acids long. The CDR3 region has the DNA TGCAGTGCTAGGGTAGGACTAGCGGGAGTCTACGAGCAGTACTTC. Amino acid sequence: CSARVGLAGVYEQYF.

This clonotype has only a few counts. The CDR3: CASSLLGWREQYF. In DNA, the CDR3 is TGTGCCAGCTCCCTCCTGGGATGGCGCGAGCAGTACTTC. J is TRBJ2-7 and V is TRBV12-3 or TRBV12-4; D is uncertain. The CDR3 loop spans 13 amino acids. V shed 8 bases and J shed 6 bases, with 17 bases lying between them.

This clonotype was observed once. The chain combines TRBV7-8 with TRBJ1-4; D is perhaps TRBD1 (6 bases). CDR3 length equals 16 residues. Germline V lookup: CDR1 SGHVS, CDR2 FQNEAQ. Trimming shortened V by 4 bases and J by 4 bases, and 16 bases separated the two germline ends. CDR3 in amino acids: CASSSATGTLNEKLFF. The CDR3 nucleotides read TGTGCCAGCAGCTCCGCTACCGGGACACTTAATGAAAAACTGTTTTTT. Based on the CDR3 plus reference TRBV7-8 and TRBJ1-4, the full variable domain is GAGVSQSPRYKVAKRGQDVALRCDPISGHVSLFWYQQALGQGPEFLTYFQNEAQLDKSGLPSDRFFAERPEGSVSTLKIQRTQQEDSAVYLCASSSATGTLNEKLFFGSGTQLSVL.

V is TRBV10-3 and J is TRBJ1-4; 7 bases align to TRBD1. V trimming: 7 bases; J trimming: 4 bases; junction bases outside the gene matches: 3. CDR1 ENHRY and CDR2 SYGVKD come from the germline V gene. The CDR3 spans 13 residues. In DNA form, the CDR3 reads TGTGCCATCAATGACAGGGTTAATGAAAAACTGTTTTTT. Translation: CAINDRVNEKLFF.

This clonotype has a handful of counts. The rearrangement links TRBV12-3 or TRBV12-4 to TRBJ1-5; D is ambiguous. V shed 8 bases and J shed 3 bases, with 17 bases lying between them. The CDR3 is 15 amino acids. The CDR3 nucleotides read TGTGCCAGCGGAGTCTCGGGTGGGGTCAATCAGCCCCAGCATTTT. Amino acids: CASGVSGGVNQPQHF.

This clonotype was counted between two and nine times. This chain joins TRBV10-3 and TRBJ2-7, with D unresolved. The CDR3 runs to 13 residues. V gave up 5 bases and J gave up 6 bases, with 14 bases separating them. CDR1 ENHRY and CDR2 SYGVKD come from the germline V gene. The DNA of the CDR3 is TGTGCCATCAGTCCGGACCGAGGCCTCGAGCAGTACTTC. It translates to CAISPDRGLEQYF.

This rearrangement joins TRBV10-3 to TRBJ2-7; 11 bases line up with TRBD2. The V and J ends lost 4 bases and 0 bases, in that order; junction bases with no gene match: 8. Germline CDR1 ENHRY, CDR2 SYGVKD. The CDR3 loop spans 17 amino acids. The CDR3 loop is CAISGTSGPGGSYEQYF. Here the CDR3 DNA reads TGTGCCATCAGTGGGACTAGCGGGCCGGGCGGCTCCTACGAGCAGTACTTC.

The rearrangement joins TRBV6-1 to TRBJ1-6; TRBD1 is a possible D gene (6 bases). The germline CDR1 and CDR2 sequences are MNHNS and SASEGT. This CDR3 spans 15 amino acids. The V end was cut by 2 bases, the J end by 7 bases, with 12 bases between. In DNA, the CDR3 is TGTGCCAGCAGTGAAAGGGGGACAACCAATTCACCCCTCCACTTT. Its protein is CASSERGTTNSPLHF.

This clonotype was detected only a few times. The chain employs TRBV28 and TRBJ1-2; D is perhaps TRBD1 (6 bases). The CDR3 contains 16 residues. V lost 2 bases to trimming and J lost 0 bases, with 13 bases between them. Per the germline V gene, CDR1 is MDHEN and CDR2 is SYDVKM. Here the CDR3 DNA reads TGTGCCAGCAGTTTAAAGGGGGTAGGAGCTAACTATGGCTACACCTTC. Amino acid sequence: CASSLKGVGANYGYTF.

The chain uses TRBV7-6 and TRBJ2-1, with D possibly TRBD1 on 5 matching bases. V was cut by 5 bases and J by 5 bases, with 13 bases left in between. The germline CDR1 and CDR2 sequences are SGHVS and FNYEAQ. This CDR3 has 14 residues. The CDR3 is CASSPTDRNNEQFF. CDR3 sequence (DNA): TGTGCCAGCAGCCCGACCGACAGAAACAATGAGCAGTTCTTC.

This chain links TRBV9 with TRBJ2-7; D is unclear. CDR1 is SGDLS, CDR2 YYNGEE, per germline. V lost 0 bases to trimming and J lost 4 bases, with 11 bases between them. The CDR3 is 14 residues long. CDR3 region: CASSVDPSTYEQYF. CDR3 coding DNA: TGTGCCAGCAGCGTAGATCCCTCCACTTACGAGCAGTACTTC.